A selection of T cell receptor beta chains follows, all from one sample in a study of blood T cell repertoires in COVID-19. The data were produced by immunoSEQ multiplex PCR, yet TCRdb's version contains in-frame clones alone and is incomplete. This table has approximately 150,000 clones, 84% appearing once. The sample comprised peripheral blood. The origin of the receptors is a man aged 30 to 45 with COVID-19, enrolled during active disease. CDR3s include the opening cysteine and the closing phenylalanine or tryptophan. The D gene is left open where the match is weak.

v_call	j_call	d_call	cdr3_aa
TRBV6-5	TRBJ1-3	.	CASSYTGTGNTIYF
TRBV13	TRBJ2-7	TRBD1	CASSLRQGAYEQYF
TRBV5-4	TRBJ2-3	.	CASSLDQGTDTQYF
TRBV7-2	TRBJ2-7	TRBD1	CASSLRDRGIRQYF
TRBV11-3	TRBJ2-7	.	CASSPKGRGEQYF
TRBV2	TRBJ2-7	.	CASSVDSSSYEQYF
TRBV5-5	TRBJ2-7	TRBD1	CASSLGRTGGVEQYF
TRBV28	TRBJ1-5	.	CASSFASRRVYQPQHF
TRBV18	TRBJ1-3	.	CASSRESGNTIYF
TRBV15	TRBJ1-4	.	CATRQTGANEKLFF
TRBV5-1	TRBJ1-4	TRBD1	CASFDQGAGEKLFF
TRBV27	TRBJ2-3	TRBD1	CASRTTADRAPDTQYF
TRBV6-2/TRBV6-3	TRBJ2-7	.	CASSYLLYEQYF
TRBV6-4	TRBJ1-1	.	CASSTGANTEAFF
TRBV11-1	TRBJ1-4	.	CASSLMSATNEKLFF
TRBV29-1	TRBJ1-2	.	CSVVAGWGTNYGYTF
TRBV10-3	TRBJ1-1	TRBD1	CASRDRGRGGTEAFF
TRBV2	TRBJ2-5	TRBD2	CASSPGTGGSETQYF
TRBV28	TRBJ2-7	.	CASSPGVGRAGYEQYF
TRBV28	TRBJ1-1	TRBD1	CASSKRTGGAGTEAFF
TRBV7-9	TRBJ1-5	.	CASSLGSSYSNQPQHF
TRBV9	TRBJ1-1	TRBD1	CASSVAGTGGVGREAFF
TRBV7-2	TRBJ2-1	.	CASSAELGGYNEQFF
TRBV30	TRBJ1-3	.	CAWARGGSGNTIYF
TRBV2	TRBJ2-7	.	CASSDENYEQYF
TRBV19	TRBJ1-5	.	CASSSLRQAVEPQHF
TRBV3-1/TRBV3-2	TRBJ2-1	TRBD2	CASSTRRPSGRAANEQFF
TRBV6-5	TRBJ1-1	.	CASILAGERAAEAFF
TRBV18	TRBJ2-5	.	CASSRFEGGGETQYF
TRBV19	TRBJ2-1	.	CASTGGRHGYNEQFF